The entry that follows covers one T cell receptor beta chain sequence. The data were obtained in a study of blood T cell repertoires in COVID-19. Some clones are missing from TCRdb's copy, which holds only in-frame ones; the method was immunoSEQ multiplex PCR. The table lists about 98,000 clones, roughly nine tenths of them singletons, with about 9.4% in the top ten. This CDR3 comprises 16 residues. The rearrangement links TRBV21-1 to TRBJ2-3; TRBD2, the table's D call, was not compared with the DNA. TRBV21-1 is a documented pseudogene. This sequence originates from a man aged 50-59 years with acute or convalescent COVID-19. Sequencing was done on a sample of peripheral blood. CDR3 sequence: CASATKSRSPPDTQYF. DNA of the CDR3: TGTGCCAGCGCCACCAAATCTCGGTCTCCCCCGGATACGCAGTATTTT.